This T cell receptor (beta chain) was recorded in a study of shared clonotypes between healthy human individuals. Study-wide background: Three plates were used per donor for CD4 naive, three for CD4 memory, two for CD8 naive and one for CD8 memory. General study findings and limits: It was observed that 5% to 6.5% of naive CD4 clonotypes were shared across a few donors. Naive subsets, compared against memory subsets, generally had larger estimated richness values. Sequencing depth was expected to influence donor clonotype sharing.

J gave up 3 bases and V 4 bases, and 5 bases lay outside the gene matches. The CDR3 sequence is 14 residues long. The V gene's germline CDR1 is MGHRA and CDR2 YSYEKL. The table came from immunoSEQ multiplex PCR; TCRdb's copy has only in-frame clones and leaves some out. This table has roughly 2.1 million clones, more than 85% appearing once. Naivety among CD8 cells was defined by CD45RO negativity and positive CCR7 selection, thereby excluding terminally differentiated effector memory CD45RA+ cells. On this clone: Antigen unknown. The same CDR3 arises from other DNA sequences in this sample as well.

This chain links TRBV4-1 with TRBJ2-7; 8 positions agree with TRBD1. Sequencing was done on a sample of naive CD8+ T cells from PBMCs. The source is a man between 18 and 29 years old in good health. Some clones in this sample may be carry-over from other donors' samples. The CDR3 spells CASSPRTGIYEQYF. The CDR3 nucleotides read TGCGCCAGCAGCCCTCGGACAGGGATCTACGAGCAGTACTTC.